Presented here are 7 T cell receptor beta chains from one specimen sequenced in a study of OX40 agonist ivuxolimab in advanced cancers. Clones were sequenced by immunoSEQ multiplex PCR, and TCRdb holds only the in-frame ones, with some missing. The sample lists about 120,000 clones, 85% to 90% occurring once. Sequenced here: CD4+ or CD8+ T cells sorted from blood, sampled in a trial of the OX40 agonist ivuxolimab. The receptors come from an adult with an advanced solid tumor such as melanoma, head and neck, liver or kidney cancer.

The chain recombines TRBV6-6 with TRBJ1-2; D gene ambiguous. V was pared by 6 bases and J by 2 bases, with 10 bases between. Germline-derived CDR1 and CDR2 are MNHNY and SVGAGI (reference sequence). CDR3 length equals 13 residues. For the CDR3, the DNA is TGTGCCAGCAGATTTGGCCAAAACTATGGCTACACCTTC. It codes for CASRFGQNYGYTF.

The rearrangement joins TRBV6-5 to TRBJ1-2, with D unresolved. The CDR3 length is 15 residues. Germline CDR1 MNHEY, CDR2 SVGAGI. The V end lost 0 bases, the J end lost 6 bases, and 14 bases lay between the germline ends. CDR3 region: CASSYSHPTSDGYTF. CDR3 nucleotide sequence: TGTGCCAGCAGTTACTCACACCCCACCTCGGATGGCTACACCTTC.

This chain links TRBV11-2 with TRBJ1-3; maybe TRBD1 (5 bases). The CDR3 runs to 15 residues. Germline CDR1 SGHAT, CDR2 FQNNGV. V was clipped by 0 bases and J by 3 bases, with 9 bases between them. The CDR3 is CASSLDTGLGNTIYF. CDR3 DNA sequence: TGTGCCAGCAGCTTAGATACAGGTCTTGGAAACACCATATATTTT.

The chain employs TRBV28 and TRBJ2-1, with D tentatively TRBD1 or TRBD2 (5 bases each). The CDR3 covers 18 residues. V gave up 4 bases and J gave up 0 bases, with 19 bases separating them. Germline CDR1 is MDHEN and CDR2 is SYDVKM. In DNA form, the CDR3 reads TGTGCCAGCAGTTCAGCCCCTGGGACCTTTAGCTCCTACAATGAGCAGTTCTTC. Protein product: CASSSAPGTFSSYNEQFF.

The chain is built from TRBV14 and TRBJ1-2; D not certain. CDR1 is SGHDN and CDR2 is FVKESK in the germline V gene. This CDR3 has 14 amino acids. Deletions cut 4 bases from V and 2 bases from J, with 11 bases between. The CDR3, as DNA: TGTGCCAGCAGCCGCTCGATTATGAACTATGGCTACACCTTC. It yields the protein CASSRSIMNYGYTF.

This clone was seen just once. CDR3 nucleotide sequence: TGTGCCAGCAGCTTGGTGGGGGGGGCCTACTCAGATACGCAGTATTTT. Encoded protein: CASSLVGGAYSDTQYF. This chain connects TRBV5-4 to TRBJ2-3; tentatively, D is TRBD2 (7 bases). This CDR3 is built from 16 residues. Deletions cut 0 bases from V and 4 bases from J, with 15 bases between. CDR1 and CDR2 from the germline V gene are SGHNT and YYREEE (reference sequence).

This clone was counted many times. The gene calls are TRBV2 and TRBJ2-3, with a tentative D call TRBD2 (7 bases). The CDR3 spans 15 residues. Trimming took off 1 base at V and 5 bases at J, with 13 bases between the two ends. The germline V gene encodes CDR1 SNHLY and CDR2 FYNNEI. The CDR3 sequence is CASSEERGAGDTQYF. The CDR3 DNA sequence: TGTGCCAGCAGTGAAGAACGGGGGGCGGGAGATACGCAGTATTTT.